Shown below are 9 T cell receptor beta chains from a single sample sequenced in a study of OX40 agonist ivuxolimab in advanced cancers. The library relied on the immunoSEQ multiplex PCR assay. TCRdb limited this immuneACCESS table to in-frame rearrangements with V and J called. A share of clones is missing; checked studies link under half to unresolved V genes, and the rest is unexplained. Counted in this sample were about 35,000 clones; around four fifths of them appeared once. More than 12% of the sample is held by the ten biggest clonotypes. Sequences were derived from CD4+ or CD8+ T cells sorted from blood, sampled in a trial of the OX40 agonist ivuxolimab. The receptors derive from an adult with an advanced solid tumor such as melanoma, head and neck, liver or kidney cancer.

V usage is TRBV28 and J usage is TRBJ2-1, with D unresolved. This CDR3 contains 11 residues. Germline V gene data show CDR1 as MDHEN and CDR2 as SYDVKM. The ends were cut back, 7 bases at V and 10 bases at J, with 11 bases in the middle. CDR3 coding DNA: TGTGCCAGCACCCCAGGTTCGGAGCAGTTCTTC. This gives the protein CASTPGSEQFF.

The chain employs TRBV6-5 and TRBJ1-3, with 7 nucleotides matching TRBD1. CDR3 length: 13 residues. Losses at the gene ends were 5 bases for V and 2 bases for J; bases not matched to a gene: 0. Germline CDR1 reads MNHEY; CDR2 reads SVGAGI. CDR3 in amino acids: CASSDRAGNTIYF. CDR3 in DNA: TGTGCCAGCAGTGACAGGGCTGGAAACACCATATATTTT.

V gene TRBV7-6 combines with J gene TRBJ2-7; D is ambiguous. The CDR3 is 13 amino acids. Trimming shortened V by 1 base and J by 4 bases, and 8 bases separated the two germline ends. Germline assignment: CDR1 SGHVS and CDR2 FNYEAQ. The CDR3 region is CASSLGSGYEQYF. In nucleotides, the CDR3 is TGTGCCAGCAGCTTAGGCTCTGGATACGAGCAGTACTTC.

This chain connects TRBV10-3 to TRBJ2-1; 7 bases align to TRBD2. The V segment lost 3 bases and the J segment 5 bases; nucleotides outside the gene matches: 7. The CDR3 sequence is 15 residues long. Germline CDR1 reads ENHRY; CDR2 reads SYGVKD. In nucleotides, the CDR3 is TGTGCCATCAGTGAAAGGCTAGCGGTTGACAATGAGCAGTTCTTC. Encoded protein: CAISERLAVDNEQFF.

In DNA form, the CDR3 reads TGTGCCAGCAGCCCCCAGAACAGAGGACCCTACGAGCAGTACTTC. This encodes CASSPQNRGPYEQYF. This chain uses TRBV7-6 with TRBJ2-7; no reliable D call. This CDR3 has 15 amino acids. In germline, CDR1 is SGHVS, CDR2 FNYEAQ. V lost 5 bases to trimming and J lost 2 bases, with 16 bases between them.

About this clone: Different DNA sequences within this sample yield the same CDR3. This chain connects TRBV4-1 to TRBJ1-4; D is unresolved. Deletions cut 1 base from V and 6 bases from J, with 3 bases between. Germline CDR1 is MGHRA and CDR2 is YSYEKL. The CDR3 sequence is 12 residues long. DNA for the CDR3: TGCGCCAGCAGCCAAGCCTATGAAAAACTGTTTTTT. Protein: CASSQAYEKLFF.

This rearrangement joins TRBV7-3 to TRBJ2-1; 10 bases agree with TRBD2. Trimming removed 5 bases from V and 0 bases from J; junction bases left unmatched: 1. Germline V gene data show CDR1 as SGHTA and CDR2 as FQGTGA. The CDR3 extends over 15 amino acids. CDR3: CASSLAGDSYNEQFF. Here the CDR3 DNA reads TGTGCCAGCAGCCTAGCGGGAGACTCCTACAATGAGCAGTTCTTC.

This clone was detected only a few times. Its ends do not fully match the called genes, so a read error is possible. The V and J genes are TRBV7-7 and TRBJ2-5; 11 positions agree with TRBD1. Germline V CDR1 and CDR2: SSHAT, FNYEAQ (reference sequence). The CDR3 runs to 15 residues. CDR3 bases: TGTGCTAGCAGCTCCAGGACAGGGGGCTTGGAGACCCAGTACTTC. It specifies CASSSRTGGLETQYF.

The chain carries TRBV2 and TRBJ2-1, with a tentative D call TRBD2 (5 bases). This CDR3 is 14 amino acids long. Germline loops: CDR1 SNHLY, CDR2 FYNNEI. Trimming took 8 bases from V and 6 from J, leaving 17 bases between them. For the CDR3, the DNA is TGTGCCAGCTGCCGGGAAGATAGGGTCAATGAGCAGTTCTTC. This sequence encodes CASCREDRVNEQFF. The full variable domain, with the rest looked up from reference TRBV2 and TRBJ2-1, is EPEVTQTPSHQVTQMGQEVILRCVPISNHLYFYWYRQILGQKVEFLVSFYNNEISEKSEIFDDQFSVERPDGSNFTLKIRSTKLEDSAMYFCASCREDRVNEQFFGPGTRLTVL.